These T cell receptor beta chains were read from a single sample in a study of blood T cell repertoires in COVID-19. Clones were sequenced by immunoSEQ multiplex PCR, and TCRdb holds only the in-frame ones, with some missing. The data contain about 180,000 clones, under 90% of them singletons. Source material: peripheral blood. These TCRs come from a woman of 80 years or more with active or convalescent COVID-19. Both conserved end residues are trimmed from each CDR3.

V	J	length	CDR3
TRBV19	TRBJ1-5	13	ASSIESSGNQPQH
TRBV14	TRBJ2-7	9	ASSRGYEQY
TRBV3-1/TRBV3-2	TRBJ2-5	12	ASSQESRGETQY
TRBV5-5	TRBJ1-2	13	ASSSGQGLPYGYT
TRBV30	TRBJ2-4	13	AWSATGGISDIQY
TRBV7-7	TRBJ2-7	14	ASSSTAPGTGGEQY
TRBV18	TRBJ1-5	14	ASSPRAQARNQPQH
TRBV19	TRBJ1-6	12	ASTLDYGDSPLH
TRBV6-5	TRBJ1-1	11	ASSYLGSTEAF
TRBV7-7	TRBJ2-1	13	ASSLARDSYNEQF
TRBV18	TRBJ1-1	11	ASSYSEDTEAF
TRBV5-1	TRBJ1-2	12	ASSLADGLYGYT
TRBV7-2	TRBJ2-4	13	ASSIRTSGINLQY
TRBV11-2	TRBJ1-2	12	ASSQDSTNYGYT
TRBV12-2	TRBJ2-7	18	ASLSNPGTSGTSQPYEQY
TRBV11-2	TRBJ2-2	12	ASSFRRSTGELF
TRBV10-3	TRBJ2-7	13	AISEVAGVYYEQY
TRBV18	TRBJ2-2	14	ASSRTPTGSGGELF
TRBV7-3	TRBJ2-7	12	ASSLGPGDYEQY
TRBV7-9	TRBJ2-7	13	ASSSGQGSSYEQY
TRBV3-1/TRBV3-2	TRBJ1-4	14	ASSQGVAMVDEKLF
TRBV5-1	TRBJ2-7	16	ASSSQPASSGSSYEQY
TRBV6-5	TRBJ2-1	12	ASQTGRASNEQF
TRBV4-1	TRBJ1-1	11	ASSQDDRAEAF
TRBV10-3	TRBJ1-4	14	AISAVGAGGYEKLF
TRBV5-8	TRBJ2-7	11	ASSFGHNYEQY
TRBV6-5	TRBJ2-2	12	ASLPTGDTGELF
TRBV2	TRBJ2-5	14	ASSEYLAGVGETQY
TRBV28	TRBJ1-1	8	AARGTEAF
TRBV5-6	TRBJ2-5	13	ASSPGTSIEETQY
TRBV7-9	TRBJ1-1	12	ASSSQGAGLEAF
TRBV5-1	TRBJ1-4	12	ASSPPGGREKLF
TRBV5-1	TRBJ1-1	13	ASSWGQVVNTEAF
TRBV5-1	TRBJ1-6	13	ASSFGTDDNSPLH
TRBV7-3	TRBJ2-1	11	ASSWGLDNEQF
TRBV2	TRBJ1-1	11	ASRTDRNTEAF
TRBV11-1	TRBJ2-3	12	ASSLRNGRDTQY
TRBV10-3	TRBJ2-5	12	AISDYRQQETQY
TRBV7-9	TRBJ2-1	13	ASSQQGPTYNEQF
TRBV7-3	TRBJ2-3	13	ASSLMAGSTDTQY
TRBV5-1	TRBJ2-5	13	ASSLALAAQETQY
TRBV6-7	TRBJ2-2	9	ASRICGELF
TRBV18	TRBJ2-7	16	ASSPSPGSAGASYEQY
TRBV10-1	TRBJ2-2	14	ASSETPSGTTGELF
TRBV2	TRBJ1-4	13	ASRAGRTWNEKLF
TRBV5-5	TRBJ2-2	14	ASSLVFQGAGGELF
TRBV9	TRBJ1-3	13	ASSLYGGSGNTIY
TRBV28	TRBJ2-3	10	ASSNYRDLQY
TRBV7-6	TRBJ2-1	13	ASSDGTPTYNEQF
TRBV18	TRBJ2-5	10	ASSPRQETQY
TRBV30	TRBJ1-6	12	AWTRGGENSPLH
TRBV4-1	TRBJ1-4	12	ASSQGASNEKLF
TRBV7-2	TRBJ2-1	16	ASSLVAGGPVSYNEQF
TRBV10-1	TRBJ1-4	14	ASSESEGLTGEKLF